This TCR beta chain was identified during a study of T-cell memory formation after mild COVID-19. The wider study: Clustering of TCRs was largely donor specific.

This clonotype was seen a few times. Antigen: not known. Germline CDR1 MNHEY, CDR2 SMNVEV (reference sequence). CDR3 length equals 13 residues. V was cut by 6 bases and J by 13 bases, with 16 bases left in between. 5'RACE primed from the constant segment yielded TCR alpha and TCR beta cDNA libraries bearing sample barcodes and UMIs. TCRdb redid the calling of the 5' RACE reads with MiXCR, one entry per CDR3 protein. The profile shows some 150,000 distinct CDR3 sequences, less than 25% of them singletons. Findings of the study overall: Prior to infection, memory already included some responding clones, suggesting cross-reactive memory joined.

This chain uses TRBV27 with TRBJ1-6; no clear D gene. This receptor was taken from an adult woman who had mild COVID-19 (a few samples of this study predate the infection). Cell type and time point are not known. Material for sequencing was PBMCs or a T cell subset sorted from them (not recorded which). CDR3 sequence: CASSTFPPQPLHF. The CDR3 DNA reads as TGTGCCAGCAGCACGTTCCCACCTCAGCCCCTCCACTTT.